One and the same sample provided the 28 T cell receptor beta chains below, sequenced in a study of blood T cell repertoires in COVID-19. TCRdb's copy holds only in-frame clones and misses some; the assay was immunoSEQ multiplex PCR. The table records about half a million clones, approximately 91% of them present only once. The source material was PBMCs or T cells enriched from blood (not recorded which). The receptors were gathered from a woman aged 55-69 years who had recovered from COVID-19.

This clone came up once. The chain joins TRBV5-4 to TRBJ2-7; 9 positions match TRBD1. The ends lost 2 bases at V and 0 bases at J; junction bases unmatched: 3. Germline V CDR1 and CDR2: SGHNT, YYREEE (reference sequence). This CDR3 is built from 15 residues. DNA of the CDR3: TGTGCCAGCAGCTTACAGGGGGCAACCTCCTACGAGCAGTACTTC. This encodes CASSLQGATSYEQYF.

This chain uses TRBV27 with TRBJ1-2; no firm D call. Germline V gene sequence: CDR1 MNHEY, CDR2 SMNVEV (reference sequence). V lost 6 bases, J lost 2 bases, and 16 bases lay in between. The CDR3 covers 15 residues. The CDR3 reads CASSSPGSGNYGYTF. CDR3 sequence (DNA): TGTGCCAGCAGCTCCCCGGGGTCTGGGAACTATGGCTACACCTTC.

This clone has just one count. The chain has TRBV10-3 and TRBJ1-6; 7 bases fit TRBD1. The germline CDR1 and CDR2 sequences are ENHRY and SYGVKD. J lost 6 bases, V lost 8 bases, and 10 bases had no gene match. The CDR3 has 15 amino acids. The CDR3 bases are TGTGCCATCCGGAGTAACGAGGGGGCTAATTCACCCCTCCACTTT. This sequence encodes CAIRSNEGANSPLHF.

This chain connects TRBV12-5 to TRBJ2-5; 7 bases are a match to TRBD1. V was clipped by 0 bases and J by 1 base; unmatched bases: 8. CDR1 is LGHNT and CDR2 is FRNRAP in the germline V gene. The CDR3 is made up of 17 amino acids. Here the CDR3 reads CASGLVLQGRPQETQYF. The CDR3 DNA sequence: TGTGCTAGTGGTTTGGTACTACAGGGGCGACCCCAAGAGACCCAGTACTTC.

The CDR3 DNA reads TGTGCCAGCAGCCGAGAGGGGGCTGGAAACACCATATATTTT. It yields the protein CASSREGAGNTIYF. This sequence joins TRBV9 and TRBJ1-3; D possibly corresponds to TRBD1 (6 bases). Germline CDR1 is SGDLS and CDR2 is YYNGEE. The ends were cut back, 4 bases at V and 2 bases at J, with 10 bases in the middle. The CDR3 has 14 amino acids. Supplemented by reference TRBV9 and TRBJ1-3, the full variable domain reads DSGVTQTPKHLITATGQRVTLRCSPRSGDLSVYWYQQSLDQGLQFLIQYYNGEERAKGNILERFSAQQFPDLHSELNLSSLELGDSALYFCASSREGAGNTIYFGEGSWLTVV.

This sequence joins TRBV11-2 and TRBJ1-2; a weak D match, TRBD1 (6 bases). Germline CDR1 SGHAT, CDR2 FQNNGV. Between the trimmed V and J ends, which lost 5 bases and 8 bases, there was a span of 15 bases. The CDR3 has 13 amino acids. The CDR3 spells CASSILQGKGYTF. The CDR3 DNA sequence: TGTGCCAGCAGCATTCTACAGGGAAAGGGCTACACCTTC.

The chain joins TRBV6-5 to TRBJ1-5, with D possibly TRBD1 on 5 matching bases. Trimming took 10 bases from V and 0 from J, leaving 13 bases between them. Germline V gives CDR1 MNHEY, CDR2 SVGAGI. CDR3 length equals 14 residues. CDR3 amino acids: CATSTDNSNQPQHF. CDR3 DNA: TGTGCCACCTCGACGGACAATAGCAATCAGCCCCAGCATTTT.

The chain is built from TRBV13 and TRBJ1-2; perhaps TRBD1 as D (6 bases). This CDR3 is 13 amino acids long. Trimming took 5 bases from V and 5 from J, leaving 12 bases between them. Germline V lookup: CDR1 PRHDT, CDR2 FYEKMQ (reference sequence). CDR3: CASSPSQGYGYTF. CDR3 in DNA: TGTGCCAGCAGCCCCTCCCAGGGGTATGGCTACACCTTC.

This sequence joins TRBV28 and TRBJ1-2; the D gene is possibly TRBD1 (6 bases). CDR1 is MDHEN, CDR2 SYDVKM, per germline. Trimming removed 2 bases from V and 8 bases from J, with 15 bases in between. This CDR3 contains 14 residues. The CDR3 DNA follows: TGTGCCAGCAGTTTAGTTCCTGGGGGCCAGGGCTACACCTTC. It specifies CASSLVPGGQGYTF.

DNA for the CDR3: TGTGCCACCAGTGGGGCAGGGCCAACTACCCTGAACACCATATATTTT. Encoded protein: CATSGAGPTTLNTIYF. The V call is TRBV24-1, the J call TRBJ1-3; TRBD1 is a possible D gene (5 bases). In germline, CDR1 is KGHDR, CDR2 SFDVKD. This CDR3 is built from 16 residues. Trimming removed 5 bases at V and 7 bases at J, with 20 bases between.

The chain carries TRBV19 and TRBJ2-6; D unresolved. V was cut by 8 bases and J by 4 bases, with 6 bases left in between. This CDR3 is 12 amino acids long. The germline gives CDR1 LNHDA, CDR2 SQIVND (reference sequence). The chain's CDR3 is CASDMGANVLTF. Written as DNA, the CDR3 is TGTGCCAGTGACATGGGGGCCAACGTCCTGACTTTC.

The chain has TRBV7-9 and TRBJ2-4, with D possibly being TRBD2 (5 bases). CDR3 length equals 12 residues. Trimming shortened V by 5 bases and J by 7 bases, and 9 bases separated the two germline ends. Germline V CDR1 and CDR2: SEHNR, FQNEAQ (reference sequence). The CDR3 DNA reads as TGTGCCAGCAGCCTGACGGGGAACATTCAGTACTTC. This translates into CASSLTGNIQYF.

V usage is TRBV10-1 and J usage is TRBJ1-4; 11 nucleotides line up with TRBD1. With 6 bases clipped from V and 0 bases from J, the junction kept 9 bases outside the gene matches. The CDR3 sequence is 18 residues long. Germline CDR1 is WNHNN and CDR2 is SYGVQD (reference sequence). In nucleotides, the CDR3 is TGCGCCAGCAGCTTCCGGGACAGGGGGGCCACAACTAATGAAAAACTGTTTTTT. Translating it yields CASSFRDRGATTNEKLFF.

The V and J genes are TRBV5-1 and TRBJ2-7, with D perhaps TRBD1 (6 bases). The V end lost 5 bases, the J end lost 6 bases, and 15 bases lay between the germline ends. The CDR3 is 13 residues long. Germline V gene sequence: CDR1 SGHRS, CDR2 YFSETQ. The CDR3 sequence is CASRHDRLGEQYF. The CDR3 DNA reads TGCGCCAGCAGGCACGACAGGTTAGGCGAGCAGTACTTC.

This clone was counted between two and nine times. CDR3 coding DNA: TGTGCCAGCAGCCTGACCGGGACAGTCTCTGGGGCCAACGTCCTGACTTTC. This sequence encodes CASSLTGTVSGANVLTF. The rearrangement uses TRBV3-1 (or the pseudogene TRBV3-2) and TRBJ2-6, with 7 positions matching TRBD1. The CDR3 contains 17 residues. Trimming removed 4 bases from V and 0 bases from J; junction bases left unmatched: 6. CDR1 and CDR2 (germline): LGHDT, YNNKEL (reference sequence).

The chain employs TRBV12-2 and TRBJ1-1; the table names TRBD1, a call not compared with the DNA. TRBV12-2 is a pseudogene. The CDR3 is 18 amino acids. CDR3 in amino acids: CASRQEVRDRGRDTEAFF. The CDR3 DNA follows: TGTGCAAGTCGCCAAGAAGTGCGGGACAGGGGGCGGGACACTGAAGCTTTCTTT.

The rearrangement joins TRBV6-5 to TRBJ1-6; D uncertain. The ends were cut back, 6 bases at V and 0 bases at J, with 9 bases in the middle. Germline V gene data show CDR1 as MNHEY and CDR2 as SVGAGI. The CDR3 spans 15 residues. The CDR3 sequence: CASRPPSSYNSPLHF. The CDR3 coding sequence is TGTGCCAGCAGGCCCCCGAGCTCCTATAATTCACCCCTCCACTTT.

The gene calls are TRBV11-2 and TRBJ2-4; D call uncertain. Trimming shortened V by 5 bases and J by 1 base, and 15 bases separated the two germline ends. The CDR3 runs to 16 residues. CDR1 and CDR2 (germline): SGHAT, FQNNGV. CDR3 sequence reads: CASSLGASLAKNIQYF. The CDR3 region has the DNA TGTGCCAGCAGCCTAGGAGCATCCCTGGCCAAAAACATTCAGTACTTC.

V gene TRBV3-1 (or the pseudogene TRBV3-2) combines with J gene TRBJ2-7; a possible D gene is TRBD2 (6 bases). Germline CDR1 and CDR2: LGHDT and YNNKEL (reference sequence). There are 14 residues in the CDR3. V was clipped by 4 bases and J by 4 bases, with 14 bases between them. CDR3 sequence (DNA): TGTGCCAGCAGCCCAGGTTCCGCGGGGTACGAGCAGTACTTC. This sequence encodes CASSPGSAGYEQYF.

The V and J genes are TRBV18 and TRBJ1-1, with D possibly TRBD1 on 5 matching bases. This CDR3 spans 13 amino acids. CDR1 is KGHSH and CDR2 is LQKENI in the germline V gene. V lost 3 bases, J lost 11 bases, and 16 bases lay in between. CDR3 amino acids: CASSPTRQGEAFF. For the CDR3, the DNA is TGTGCCAGCTCACCTACTCGGCAGGGCGAGGCTTTCTTT. Full variable domain (rest looked up from reference TRBV18 and TRBJ1-1): NAGVMQNPRHLVRRRGQEARLRCSPMKGHSHVYWYRQLPEEGLKFMVYLQKENIIDESGMPKERFSAEFPKEGPSILRIQQVVRGDSAAYFCASSPTRQGEAFFGQGTRLTVV.

The chain is built from TRBV7-2 and TRBJ1-5; 10 bases line up with TRBD1. Trimming took 5 bases from V and 4 from J; bases not matched to a gene: 8. Germline CDR1 and CDR2: SGHTA and FQGNSA. The CDR3 spans 16 residues. The CDR3 DNA reads as TGTGCCAGCAGCACAACACCGGGACAGGGGAATCAGCCCCAGCATTTT. Translation: CASSTTPGQGNQPQHF.

The J gene is TRBJ2-5, the V gene TRBV5-1; 9 nucleotides match TRBD1. The CDR3 has 15 residues. From germline, CDR1 is SGHRS and CDR2 YFSETQ. The J segment lost 5 bases and the V segment lost 6 bases, leaving 11 bases of the junction unmatched. The CDR3 loop is CASNRGTGPQETQYF. In nucleotides, the CDR3 is TGCGCCAGCAACCGGGGGACAGGGCCCCAGGAGACCCAGTACTTC.

The CDR3: CASSSQGFTLMNTEAFF. CDR3 DNA: TGTGCCAGCAGCTCACAGGGGTTTACCCTTATGAACACTGAAGCTTTCTTT. The rearrangement joins TRBV9 to TRBJ1-1; 7 positions agree with TRBD1. Trimming took 4 bases from V and 0 from J; bases not matched to a gene: 12. The CDR3 consists of 17 residues. Per the germline V gene, CDR1 is SGDLS and CDR2 is YYNGEE.

This chain links TRBV11-2 with TRBJ2-4; TRBD1 agrees at 8 bases. Germline V lookup: CDR1 SGHAT, CDR2 FQNNGV. The ends lost 5 bases at V and 7 bases at J; junction bases unmatched: 7. There are 14 residues in the CDR3. The CDR3 DNA is TGTGCCAGCAGCCAGACAGGGGTAGGGAACATTCAGTACTTC. Translation gives CASSQTGVGNIQYF.

This chain uses TRBV7-9 with TRBJ1-2, with D hard to call. Trimming took 5 bases from V and 1 from J, leaving 11 bases between them. Per germline, CDR1 SEHNR and CDR2 FQNEAQ (reference sequence). The CDR3 spans 14 residues. The CDR3 bases are TGTGCCAGCAGCAACAGTTTTTTTAACTATGGCTACACCTTC. Protein: CASSNSFFNYGYTF.

The chain links TRBV29-1 to TRBJ1-5, with 11 bases lining up with TRBD1. Germline lookup yields CDR1 SQVTM and CDR2 ANQGSEA. V gave up 8 bases and J gave up 7 bases; unmatched junction bases: 7. The CDR3 loop spans 13 amino acids. The CDR3 loop is CSLKDRGPQPQHF. In nucleotides, the CDR3 is TGCAGCCTCAAGGACAGGGGGCCCCAGCCCCAGCATTTT.

V is TRBV7-9 and J is TRBJ2-7; D is possibly TRBD2 (7 bases). Germline-derived CDR1 and CDR2 are SEHNR and FQNEAQ (reference sequence). The ends were cut back, 3 bases at V and 5 bases at J, with 11 bases in the middle. There are 13 residues in the CDR3. The DNA for the CDR3 is TGTGCCAGCAGCTTGGAGGGGGGGCACGAGCAGTACTTC. Protein product: CASSLEGGHEQYF.

This chain joins TRBV5-1 and TRBJ1-2, with D possibly being TRBD1 (5 bases). The germline CDR1 and CDR2 sequences are SGHRS and YFSETQ. V was shortened by 7 bases and J by 6 bases, with 25 bases between the two germline ends. The CDR3 is 16 residues long. The CDR3 DNA follows: TGCGCCAGCTCCCCCGGGGGGGGTCGGTGGGCCCATGGCTACACCTTC. The encoded protein is CASSPGGGRWAHGYTF.